The 24 T cell receptor beta chains reported below all come from one sample, sequenced in a study of blood T cell repertoires in COVID-19. Profiling relied on immunoSEQ multiplex PCR, and the TCRdb table lists in-frame clones only, not all of them. The sample consists of about half a million clones, 80% to 90% of them appearing once. The material sequenced was peripheral blood. Every receptor here comes from a man younger than 35 with COVID-19, enrolled during active disease.

V usage is TRBV7-2 and J usage is TRBJ2-7, with 10 bases aligning to TRBD2. V shed 5 bases, J shed 4 bases, and the junction held 11 bases outside the gene matches. The CDR3 extends over 16 amino acids. Germline CDR1 SGHTA, CDR2 FQGNSA. The CDR3 DNA is TGTGCCAGCAGCGGGAATAGCGGGAGGATCCTTTACGAGCAGTACTTC. Its translation: CASSGNSGRILYEQYF.

This chain links TRBV2 with TRBJ2-7; TRBD2 agrees at 7 bases. Germline CDR1 SNHLY, CDR2 FYNNEI. The V segment lost 2 bases and the J segment 3 bases; nucleotides outside the gene matches: 7. The CDR3 is 15 residues long. The CDR3 coding sequence is TGTGCCAGCAGTGAACCGGGCGGGAGTATCTACGAGCAGTACTTC. Amino acid sequence: CASSEPGGSIYEQYF.

This clone was counted a few times. The chain has TRBV12-3 or TRBV12-4 and TRBJ1-5; a possible D gene is TRBD1 (6 bases). Trimming took 6 bases from V and 6 from J, leaving 12 bases between them. This CDR3 has 13 residues. As DNA, the CDR3 is TGTGCCAGCAGGTCAGGGGTCAGTCAGCCCCAGCATTTT. Protein: CASRSGVSQPQHF.

Remarks on this clone: Other DNA sequences in this sample translate to the same CDR3. The V gene is TRBV7-9, the J gene TRBJ2-7; D call uncertain. The CDR3 consists of 12 residues. The germline V and J ends were trimmed by 4 bases and 0 bases, with 4 bases remaining between them. Germline lookup yields CDR1 SEHNR and CDR2 FQNEAQ (reference sequence). The CDR3 spells CASSSSSYEQYF. The CDR3 region has the DNA TGTGCCAGCAGCTCGAGCTCCTACGAGCAGTACTTC.

This chain links TRBV5-8 with TRBJ2-4; tentative D call: TRBD1 (6 bases). The CDR3 totals 14 residues. Trimming shortened V by 2 bases and J by 9 bases, and 15 bases separated the two germline ends. The germline V gene encodes CDR1 SGHTS and CDR2 YDEGEE. The CDR3 spells CASSLPSDRLIQYF. CDR3 in DNA: TGTGCCAGCAGCTTACCCTCGGACAGACTCATTCAGTACTTC.

The V gene is TRBV19, the J gene TRBJ1-5, with TRBD1 identical over 8 bases. This CDR3 has 18 amino acids. The J segment lost 4 bases and the V segment lost 5 bases, leaving 16 bases of the junction unmatched. Per germline, CDR1 LNHDA and CDR2 SQIVND (reference sequence). CDR3 loop: CASSPRTGTGHINQPQHF. In nucleotides, the CDR3 is TGTGCCAGTAGTCCCCGGACAGGGACGGGGCATATAAATCAGCCCCAGCATTTT.

The chain joins TRBV20-1 to TRBJ1-1; 8 bases fit TRBD1. The CDR3 is 11 amino acids. Germline V gene lookup returns CDR1 DFQATT and CDR2 SNEGSKA (reference sequence). The CDR3 nucleotides are TGCAGGGTGGACAGGGACGGCACAGCTTTCTTT. This gives the protein CRVDRDGTAFF.

The chain has TRBV11-2 and TRBJ2-1, with TRBD1 identical over 8 bases. J lost 7 bases, V lost 4 bases, and 9 bases had no gene match. The CDR3 has 15 amino acids. Germline V gene lookup returns CDR1 SGHAT and CDR2 FQNNGV. CDR3 in DNA: TGTGCCAGCAGCTCGGACAGGGCCTTAGGGAATGAGCAGTTCTTC. Its protein is CASSSDRALGNEQFF.

Only one count was recorded for this clone. This chain uses TRBV6-5 with TRBJ2-1; D is possibly TRBD2 (6 bases). The CDR3 is made up of 13 amino acids. The V end was cut by 2 bases, the J end by 8 bases, with 10 bases between. Germline CDR1 and CDR2: MNHEY and SVGAGI. The CDR3 loop is CASSYGGEDEQFF. Here the CDR3 DNA reads TGTGCCAGCAGTTACGGAGGGGAGGATGAGCAGTTCTTC.

This clone was seen just once. The genes are TRBV2 and TRBJ1-2, with 9 nucleotides matching TRBD1. This CDR3 is built from 13 residues. Germline CDR1 reads SNHLY; CDR2 reads FYNNEI. J lost 7 bases, V lost 6 bases, and 6 bases had no gene match. The CDR3 spells CASRWDRDPGYTF. The CDR3 nucleotides read TGTGCCAGCAGGTGGGACAGGGACCCTGGCTACACCTTC.

J is TRBJ2-7 and V is TRBV30, with 10 nucleotides matching TRBD1. The CDR3 covers 14 residues. J lost 5 bases, V lost 2 bases, and 6 bases had no gene match. The V gene's germline CDR1 is GTSNPN and CDR2 SVGIG (reference sequence). DNA for the CDR3: TGTGCCTGGAGTCCGGGACAGGGGCCCCACGAGCAGTACTTC. Translating it yields CAWSPGQGPHEQYF.

CDR3 sequence: CSVAGTGTNEQFF. CDR3 nucleotide sequence: TGCAGCGTGGCCGGGACAGGTACCAATGAGCAGTTCTTC. The genes are TRBV29-1 and TRBJ2-1; 8 bases line up with TRBD1. This CDR3 has 13 amino acids. V lost 6 bases, J lost 6 bases, and 7 bases stayed unmatched. Germline V gene data show CDR1 as SQVTM and CDR2 as ANQGSEA.

The chain recombines TRBV6-1 with TRBJ2-7, with no clear D. From germline, CDR1 is MNHNS and CDR2 SASEGT. V lost 1 base to trimming and J lost 0 bases, with 7 bases between them. There are 14 residues in the CDR3. CDR3: CASSEGWSSYEQYF. CDR3 bases: TGTGCCAGCAGTGAAGGGTGGAGCTCCTACGAGCAGTACTTC.

The chain joins TRBV7-9 to TRBJ1-5; 8 positions agree with TRBD1. V lost 5 bases, J lost 0 bases, and 3 bases stayed unmatched. The CDR3 contains 15 residues. The germline V gene encodes CDR1 SEHNR and CDR2 FQNEAQ (reference sequence). This CDR3 reads CASSDRGSSNQPQHF. The CDR3 region has the DNA TGTGCCAGCAGCGACAGGGGCTCTAGCAATCAGCCCCAGCATTTT. Full variable domain (remainder filled in from reference TRBV7-9 and TRBJ1-5): DTGVSQNPRHKITKRGQNVTFRCDPISEHNRLYWYRQTLGQGPEFLTYFQNEAQLEKSRLLSDRFSAERPKGSFSTLEIQRTEQGDSAMYLCASSDRGSSNQPQHFGDGTRLSIL.

This chain joins TRBV5-1 and TRBJ2-3; 16 bases match TRBD2. This CDR3 is 20 amino acids long. Per the germline V gene, CDR1 is SGHRS and CDR2 is YFSETQ. V gave up 3 bases and J gave up 2 bases; unmatched junction bases: 12. The CDR3: CASSSRTGTSGRGITDTQYF. The CDR3 DNA reads as TGCGCCAGCAGCTCACGCACCGGGACTAGCGGGAGGGGAATCACAGATACGCAGTATTTT.

The chain carries TRBV6-5 and TRBJ2-7; 10 bases line up with TRBD2. The trim removed 6 bases at V and 4 bases at J, leaving 9 bases unmatched. The CDR3 spans 15 residues. Germline V lookup: CDR1 MNHEY, CDR2 SVGAGI. The CDR3 loop reads CASRASRLAGYEQYF. The DNA of the CDR3 is TGTGCCAGCAGAGCGTCGCGACTAGCGGGTTACGAGCAGTACTTC.

This clone was seen once. The genes are TRBV25-1 and TRBJ1-2; D remains ambiguous. V was shortened by 7 bases and J by 8 bases, with 17 bases between the two germline ends. The CDR3 consists of 13 residues. Germline V gene sequence: CDR1 MGHDK, CDR2 SYGVNS. The CDR3 is CASTPGTAGGYTF. DNA for the CDR3: TGTGCCAGCACCCCGGGAACAGCCGGGGGCTACACCTTC.

Concerning this clone: The same CDR3 arises from other DNA sequences in this sample as well. This chain links TRBV11-2 with TRBJ2-7; TRBD2 is a possible D gene (6 bases). Looked up from germline, CDR1 is SGHAT and CDR2 is FQNNGV. V was trimmed by 3 bases and J by 3 bases, leaving 12 bases between them. The CDR3 loop spans 14 amino acids. The CDR3 DNA reads as TGTGCCAGCAGCTTCTCTACCGGGAGCTACGAGCAGTACTTC. Translation gives CASSFSTGSYEQYF.

The CDR3 nucleotides are TGTGCCAGTAGTCCTCTTGGGCGGGGTTCCTACAATGAGCAGTTCTTC. Translated: CASSPLGRGSYNEQFF. The chain joins TRBV19 to TRBJ2-1, with TRBD2 as a possible D gene (6 bases). Germline CDR1 reads LNHDA; CDR2 reads SQIVND (reference sequence). The ends were cut back, 5 bases at V and 1 base at J, with 15 bases in the middle. This CDR3 is 16 amino acids long.

The V call is TRBV19, the J call TRBJ1-3; the D is unclear. Per the germline V gene, CDR1 is LNHDA and CDR2 is SQIVND (reference sequence). Trimming cost V 3 bases and J 3 bases, with 6 bases left between them. This CDR3 has 13 amino acids. CDR3 residues: CASSISFGNTIYF. CDR3 sequence (DNA): TGTGCCAGTAGTATTTCGTTTGGAAACACCATATATTTT.

The V gene is TRBV3-1 (or the pseudogene TRBV3-2), the J gene TRBJ2-2; 9 bases map to TRBD1. Germline trimming cut 4 bases from V and 4 bases from J; bases unmatched to any gene: 1. Germline V gene data show CDR1 as LGHDT and CDR2 as YNNKEL (reference sequence). CDR3 length equals 14 residues. The CDR3 DNA is TGTGCCAGCAGCCGGGGACAGGGCACCGGGGAGCTGTTTTTT. The encoded protein is CASSRGQGTGELFF.

The chain couples TRBV18 to TRBJ1-5; tentative D call: TRBD1 (6 bases). V was clipped by 6 bases and J by 0 bases, with 9 bases between them. Germline lookup yields CDR1 KGHSH and CDR2 LQKENI. There are 14 residues in the CDR3. CDR3 nucleotide sequence: TGTGCCAGCTCCAGGACAGATAGCAATCAGCCCCAGCATTTT. Its protein product is CASSRTDSNQPQHF.

V gene TRBV5-1 combines with J gene TRBJ2-2; a weak D match, TRBD1 (5 bases). CDR3 length equals 13 residues. The V gene's germline CDR1 is SGHRS and CDR2 YFSETQ. V was trimmed by 4 bases and J by 1 base, leaving 5 bases between them. CDR3 coding DNA: TGCGCCAGCAGCGGACAGAACACCGGGGAGCTGTTTTTT. It encodes CASSGQNTGELFF.

V gene TRBV6-5 combines with J gene TRBJ2-7, with 10 nucleotides matching TRBD2. The CDR3 has 15 residues. The junction had 1 base not matched to a gene; V was cut back by 2 bases and J by 0 bases. CDR1 is MNHEY, CDR2 SVGAGI, per germline. CDR3 residues: CASSYPSGGSYEQYF. In DNA form, the CDR3 reads TGTGCCAGCAGTTACCCTAGCGGGGGCTCCTACGAGCAGTACTTC.